This record concerns one T cell receptor beta chain sequence. This record belongs to a study of cytotoxic CD8 clonotypes in ibrutinib-treated CLL. Assay used: immunoSEQ multiplex PCR; TCRdb lists only in-frame clones, some missing. The table records around 97,000 clones, 70% to 85% of them present only once. With 3 bases removed from V and 0 bases from J, the gap between germline ends came to 8 bases. CDR1 is SGHNT, CDR2 YENEEA, per germline. This CDR3 region has 15 residues. This sequence originates from a human donor with chronic lymphocytic leukemia. Sequences were derived from PBMCs, sampled after 12 months of ibrutinib treatment. The chain has TRBV11-3 and TRBJ2-2, with unresolved D. The CDR3 protein is CASSFWMTNTGELFF. In DNA form, the CDR3 reads TGTGCCAGCAGCTTTTGGATGACGAACACCGGGGAGCTGTTTTTT. Using reference TRBV11-3 and TRBJ2-2 for the parts outside the CDR3, the full variable domain is EAGVVQSPRYKIIEKKQPVAFWCNPISGHNTLYWYLQNLGQGPELLIRYENEEAVDDSQLPKDRFSAERLKGVDSTLKIQPAELGDSAVYLCASSFWMTNTGELFFGEGSRLTVL.